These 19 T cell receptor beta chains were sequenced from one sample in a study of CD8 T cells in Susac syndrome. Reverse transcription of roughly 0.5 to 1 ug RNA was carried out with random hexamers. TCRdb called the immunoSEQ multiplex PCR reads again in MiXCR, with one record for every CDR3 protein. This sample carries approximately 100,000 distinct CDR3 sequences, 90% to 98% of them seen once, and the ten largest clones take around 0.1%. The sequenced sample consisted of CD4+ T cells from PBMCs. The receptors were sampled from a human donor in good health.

CDR3 residues: CASSRTIPGGKNIQYF. DNA of the CDR3: TGTGCCAGCAGTCGGACTATCCCTGGGGGCAAAAACATTCAGTACTTC. J is TRBJ2-4 and V is TRBV12-3 or TRBV12-4; D perhaps matches TRBD2 (6 bases). V lost 5 bases and J 3 bases, leaving 17 bases between the germline ends. The CDR3 has 16 residues.

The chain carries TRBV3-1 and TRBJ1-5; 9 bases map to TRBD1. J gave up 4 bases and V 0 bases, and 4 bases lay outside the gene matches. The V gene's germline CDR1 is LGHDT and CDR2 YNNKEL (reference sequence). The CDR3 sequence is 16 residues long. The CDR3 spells CASSQDSGTGNQPQHF. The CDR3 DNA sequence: TGTGCCAGCAGCCAAGACTCTGGGACAGGGAATCAGCCCCAGCATTTT. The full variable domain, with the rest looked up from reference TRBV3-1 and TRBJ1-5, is DTAVSQTPKYLVTQMGNDKSIKCEQNLGHDTMYWYKQDSKKFLKIMFSYNNKELIINETVPNRFSPKSPDKAHLNLHINSLELGDSAVYFCASSQDSGTGNQPQHFGDGTRLSIL.

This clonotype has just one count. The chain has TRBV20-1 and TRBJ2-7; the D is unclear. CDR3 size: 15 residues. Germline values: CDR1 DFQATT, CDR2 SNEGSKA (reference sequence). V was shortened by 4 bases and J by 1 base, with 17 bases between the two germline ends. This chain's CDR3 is CSATRDEAGSYEQYF. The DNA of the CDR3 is TGCAGTGCTACAAGAGATGAGGCAGGTTCCTACGAGCAGTACTTC.

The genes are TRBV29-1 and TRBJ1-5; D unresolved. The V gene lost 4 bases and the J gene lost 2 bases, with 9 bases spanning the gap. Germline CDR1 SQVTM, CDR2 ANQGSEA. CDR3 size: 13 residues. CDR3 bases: TGCAGCGTTGGGGCGCCGGGCAATCAGCCCCAGCATTTT. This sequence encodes CSVGAPGNQPQHF.

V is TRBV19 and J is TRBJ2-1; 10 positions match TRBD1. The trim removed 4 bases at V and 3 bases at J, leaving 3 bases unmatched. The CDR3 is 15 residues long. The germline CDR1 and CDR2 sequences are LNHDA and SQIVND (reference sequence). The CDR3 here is CASSTWTGGYNEQFF. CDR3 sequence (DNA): TGTGCCAGTAGTACCTGGACAGGGGGCTACAATGAGCAGTTCTTC. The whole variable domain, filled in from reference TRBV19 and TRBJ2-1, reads DGGITQSPKYLFRKEGQNVTLSCEQNLNHDAMYWYRQDPGQGLRLIYYSQIVNDFQKGDIAEGYSVSREKKESFPLTVTSAQKNPTAFYLCASSTWTGGYNEQFFGPGTRLTVL.

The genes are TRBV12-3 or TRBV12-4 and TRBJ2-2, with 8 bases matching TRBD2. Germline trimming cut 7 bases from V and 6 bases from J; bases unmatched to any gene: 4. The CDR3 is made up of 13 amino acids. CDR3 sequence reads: CASKAGVSGELFF. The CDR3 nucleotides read TGTGCCAGCAAAGCGGGGGTTTCCGGGGAGCTGTTTTTT.

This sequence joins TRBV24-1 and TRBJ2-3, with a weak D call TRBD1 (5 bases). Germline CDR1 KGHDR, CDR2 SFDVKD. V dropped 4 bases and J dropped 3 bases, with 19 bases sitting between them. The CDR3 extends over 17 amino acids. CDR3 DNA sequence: TGTGCCACCAGTGACAACCACAGGACCGGACCGACAGATACGCAGTATTTT. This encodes CATSDNHRTGPTDTQYF.

DNA of the CDR3: TGTGCCAGCAGCCAAGAGAGACAGGGTCCCTACGAGCAGTACTTC. Encoded protein: CASSQERQGPYEQYF. The chain joins TRBV3-1 to TRBJ2-7, with 7 nucleotides matching TRBD1. The junction had 4 bases not matched to a gene; V was cut back by 0 bases and J by 2 bases. In germline, CDR1 is LGHDT, CDR2 YNNKEL (reference sequence). This CDR3 is built from 15 residues.

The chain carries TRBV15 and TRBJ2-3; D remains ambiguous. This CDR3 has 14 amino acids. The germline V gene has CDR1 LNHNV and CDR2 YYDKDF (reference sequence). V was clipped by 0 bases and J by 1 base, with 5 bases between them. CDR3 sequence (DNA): TGTGCCACCAGCAGAGATTGGGGCACAGATACGCAGTATTTT. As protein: CATSRDWGTDTQYF.

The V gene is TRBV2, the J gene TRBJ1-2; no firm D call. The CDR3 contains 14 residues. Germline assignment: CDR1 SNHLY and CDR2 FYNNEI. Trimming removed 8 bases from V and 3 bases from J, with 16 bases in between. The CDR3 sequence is CASGGRGIYYGYTF. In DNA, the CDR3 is TGTGCCAGCGGAGGTAGAGGGATCTACTATGGCTACACCTTC.

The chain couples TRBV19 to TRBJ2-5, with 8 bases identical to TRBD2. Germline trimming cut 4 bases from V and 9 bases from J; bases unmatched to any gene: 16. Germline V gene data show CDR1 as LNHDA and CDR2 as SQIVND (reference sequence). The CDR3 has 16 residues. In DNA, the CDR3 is TGTGCCAGTAGTAGAGCCTTGGCGGGGGGCCTCGGGGCCCAGTACTTC. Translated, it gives CASSRALAGGLGAQYF.

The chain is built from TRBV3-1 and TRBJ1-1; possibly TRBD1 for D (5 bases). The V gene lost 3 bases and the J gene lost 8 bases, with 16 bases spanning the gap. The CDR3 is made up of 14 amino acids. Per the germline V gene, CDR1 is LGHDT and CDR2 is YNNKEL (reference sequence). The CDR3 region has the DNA TGTGCCAGCAGCCATCAACGCCGGGGGGAAGAAGCTTTCTTT. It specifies CASSHQRRGEEAFF. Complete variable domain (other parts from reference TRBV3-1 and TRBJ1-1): DTAVSQTPKYLVTQMGNDKSIKCEQNLGHDTMYWYKQDSKKFLKIMFSYNNKELIINETVPNRFSPKSPDKAHLNLHINSLELGDSAVYFCASSHQRRGEEAFFGQGTRLTVV.

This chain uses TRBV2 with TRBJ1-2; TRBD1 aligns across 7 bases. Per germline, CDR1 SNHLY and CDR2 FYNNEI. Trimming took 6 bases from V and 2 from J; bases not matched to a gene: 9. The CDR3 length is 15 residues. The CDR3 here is CASRRDRDLNYGYTF. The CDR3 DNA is TGTGCCAGCAGGCGAGACAGGGATCTAAACTATGGCTACACCTTC.

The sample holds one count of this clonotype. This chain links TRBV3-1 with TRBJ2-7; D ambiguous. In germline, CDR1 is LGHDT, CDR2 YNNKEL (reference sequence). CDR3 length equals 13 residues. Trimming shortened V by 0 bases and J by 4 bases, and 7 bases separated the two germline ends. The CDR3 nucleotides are TGTGCCAGCAGCCAAGATAAAGGGTACGAGCAGTACTTC. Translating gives CASSQDKGYEQYF.

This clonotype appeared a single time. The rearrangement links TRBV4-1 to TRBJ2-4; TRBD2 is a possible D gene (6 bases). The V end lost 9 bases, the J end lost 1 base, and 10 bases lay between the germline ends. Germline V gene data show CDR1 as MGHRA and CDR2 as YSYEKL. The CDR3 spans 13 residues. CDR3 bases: TGCGCCAGTCGGGGGACGGCCAAAAACATTCAGTACTTC. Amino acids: CASRGTAKNIQYF.

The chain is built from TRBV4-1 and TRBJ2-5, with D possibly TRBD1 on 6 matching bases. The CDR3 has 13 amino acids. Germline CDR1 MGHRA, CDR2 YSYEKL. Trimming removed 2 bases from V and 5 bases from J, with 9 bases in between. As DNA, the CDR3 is TGCGCCAGCAGCCAATGGGGGCTGGAGACCCAGTACTTC. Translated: CASSQWGLETQYF.

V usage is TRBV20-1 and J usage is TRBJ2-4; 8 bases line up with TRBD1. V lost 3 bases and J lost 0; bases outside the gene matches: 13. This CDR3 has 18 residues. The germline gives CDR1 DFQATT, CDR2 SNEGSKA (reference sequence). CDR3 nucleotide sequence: TGCAGTGCTAGTGGACAGGGTGAGGAGGCTCTAGCCAAAAACATTCAGTACTTC. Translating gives CSASGQGEEALAKNIQYF.

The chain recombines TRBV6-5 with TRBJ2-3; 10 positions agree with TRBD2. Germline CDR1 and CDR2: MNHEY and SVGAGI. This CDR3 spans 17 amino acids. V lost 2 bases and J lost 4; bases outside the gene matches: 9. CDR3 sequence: CASSYPLAGGGPDTQYF. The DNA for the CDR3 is TGTGCCAGCAGTTACCCGTTAGCGGGAGGAGGGCCAGATACGCAGTATTTT.

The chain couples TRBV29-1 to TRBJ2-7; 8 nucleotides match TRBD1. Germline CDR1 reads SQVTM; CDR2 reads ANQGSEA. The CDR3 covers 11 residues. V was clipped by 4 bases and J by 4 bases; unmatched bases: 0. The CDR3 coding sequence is TGCAGCGTTGGGGACAGGTACGAGCAGTACTTC. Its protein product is CSVGDRYEQYF.